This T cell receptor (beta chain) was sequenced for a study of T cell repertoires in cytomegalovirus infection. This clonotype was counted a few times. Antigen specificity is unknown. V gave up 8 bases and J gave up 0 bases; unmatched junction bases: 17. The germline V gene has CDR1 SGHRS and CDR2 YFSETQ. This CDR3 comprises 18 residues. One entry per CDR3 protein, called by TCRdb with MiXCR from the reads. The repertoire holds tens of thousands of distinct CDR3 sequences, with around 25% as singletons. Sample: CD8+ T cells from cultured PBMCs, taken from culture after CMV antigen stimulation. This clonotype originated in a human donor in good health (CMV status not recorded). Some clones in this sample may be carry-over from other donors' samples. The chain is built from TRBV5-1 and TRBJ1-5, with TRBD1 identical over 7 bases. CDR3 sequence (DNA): TGCGCCAGAAGCCCGGACCCAGGGGGTCAAGGTAGCAATCAGCCCCAGCATTTT. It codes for CARSPDPGGQGSNQPQHF.